The 29 T cell receptor beta chains listed next were all sequenced from one sample in a study of cytomegalovirus exposure and HLA in healthy donors. Use of 60 Vbeta and 13 Jbeta primers characterized the PCR. Libraries were prepared by immunoSEQ multiplex PCR; TCRdb keeps only in-frame clonotypes and omits some of them. In the table there are about 150,000 clones, about 85% of which are singletons. Sequenced: PBMCs. The source of these receptors is a young woman in good health and CMV-seronegative.

The chain uses TRBV28 and TRBJ1-1, with 12 bases fitting TRBD1. This CDR3 has 17 residues. Germline CDR1 reads MDHEN; CDR2 reads SYDVKM. Germline trimming cut 2 bases from V and 1 base from J; bases unmatched to any gene: 5. The CDR3 DNA sequence: TGTGCCAGCAGTTTAGGGGGACAGGGGGCCAAGAACACTGAAGCTTTCTTT. Its translation is CASSLGGQGAKNTEAFF. Full variable domain (outside the CDR3, taken from reference TRBV28 and TRBJ1-1): DVKVTQSSRYLVKRTGEKVFLECVQDMDHENMFWYRQDPGLGLRLIYFSYDVKMKEKGDIPEGYSVSREKKERFSLILESASTNQTSMYLCASSLGGQGAKNTEAFFGQGTRLTVV.

The chain recombines TRBV4-2 with TRBJ2-5, with TRBD2 identical over 11 bases. This CDR3 is built from 17 residues. Germline CDR1 reads LGHNA; CDR2 reads YNFKEQ. J lost 0 bases, V lost 2 bases, and 5 bases had no gene match. This CDR3 reads CASSQSPGLADQETQYF. In nucleotides, the CDR3 is TGTGCCAGCAGCCAATCACCGGGACTAGCGGACCAAGAGACCCAGTACTTC.

This chain uses TRBV11-3 with TRBJ2-5, with 7 bases fitting TRBD1. Germline V CDR1 and CDR2: SGHNT, YENEEA. The ends lost 5 bases at V and 4 bases at J; junction bases unmatched: 4. The CDR3 spans 13 residues. The CDR3 loop reads CASSLNRGETQYF. The CDR3 DNA follows: TGTGCCAGCAGCCTAAACAGGGGAGAGACCCAGTACTTC.

The chain links TRBV14 to TRBJ2-7; weak D call: TRBD2 (6 bases). The V gene's germline CDR1 is SGHDN and CDR2 FVKESK. Trimming took off 3 bases at V and 2 bases at J, with 17 bases between the two ends. The CDR3 extends over 16 amino acids. CDR3 amino acids: CASSQHLYGGAYEQYF. The CDR3, as DNA: TGTGCCAGCAGCCAGCATTTGTACGGCGGGGCCTACGAGCAGTACTTC.

The chain joins TRBV7-2 to TRBJ2-5; 7 bases are a match to TRBD1. V lost 2 bases and J lost 4; bases outside the gene matches: 4. Germline-derived CDR1 and CDR2 are SGHTA and FQGNSA. This CDR3 is 14 amino acids long. The CDR3 loop reads CASSLIGGLETQYF. The CDR3 DNA sequence: TGTGCCAGCAGCTTAATAGGGGGCCTAGAGACCCAGTACTTC.

This rearrangement joins TRBV21-1 to TRBJ2-7; the table's D call of TRBD1 was not tested on the DNA. TRBV21-1 is termed a pseudogene. The CDR3 length is 15 residues. In DNA form, the CDR3 reads TGTGCCAGCAGCAACCGGGACAGGTCCTCCTACGAGCAGTACTTC. Translating gives CASSNRDRSSYEQYF.

The chain links TRBV2 to TRBJ2-5; D gene unclear. This CDR3 contains 13 residues. Trimming stripped 10 bases from V and 5 bases from J, with 17 bases between. The germline V gene has CDR1 SNHLY and CDR2 FYNNEI. The CDR3 DNA sequence: TGTGCCACCTCATGGTCCGCTAGGGAGACCCAGTACTTC. Translation gives CATSWSARETQYF.

This chain connects TRBV14 to TRBJ2-1, with a possible D match to TRBD2 (6 bases). Germline CDR1 SGHDN, CDR2 FVKESK. V gave up 1 base and J gave up 10 bases, with 11 bases separating them. This CDR3 is built from 13 residues. CDR3 amino acids: CASSQVPSGEQFF. The CDR3 nucleotides read TGTGCCAGCAGCCAAGTACCCAGCGGGGAGCAGTTCTTC. The entire variable domain, with the rest obtained from reference TRBV14 and TRBJ2-1, is as follows: EAGVTQFPSHSVIEKGQTVTLRCDPISGHDNLYWYRRVMGKEIKFLLHFVKESKQDESGMPNNRFLAERTGGTYSTLKVQPAELEDSGVYFCASSQVPSGEQFFGPGTRLTVL.

The chain joins TRBV19 to TRBJ2-1, with D possibly being TRBD2 (5 bases). Trimming took 3 bases from V and 6 from J, leaving 12 bases between them. The CDR3 has 14 residues. Per the germline V gene, CDR1 is LNHDA and CDR2 is SQIVND (reference sequence). In DNA, the CDR3 is TGTGCCAGTAGTATTCTGACGGGGAGCAATGAGCAGTTCTTC. It is translated as CASSILTGSNEQFF.

The J gene is TRBJ2-3, the V gene TRBV9; D remains ambiguous. Germline V gene sequence: CDR1 SGDLS, CDR2 YYNGEE. This CDR3 has 14 amino acids. Trimming took 0 bases from V and 0 from J, leaving 5 bases between them. The CDR3 here is CASSVGGSTDTQYF. CDR3 sequence (DNA): TGTGCCAGCAGCGTAGGAGGTAGCACAGATACGCAGTATTTT.

With regard to this clone: The germline gene is not matched at one end of the junction; a read error may be the cause. The chain carries TRBV9 and TRBJ2-7; 7 nucleotides match TRBD1. The germline V gene encodes CDR1 SGDLS and CDR2 YYNGEE. CDR3 length equals 15 residues. In DNA form, the CDR3 reads TGTGCCAGCAGCGCAAGACAGGGTATAGGTTACGAGCAGCACTTC. It translates to CASSARQGIGYEQHF.

Concerning this clone: Germline and junction disagree at one end, which may indicate a read error. Other DNA sequences in the same sample also yield this CDR3. The gene calls are TRBV28 and TRBJ1-6; D possibly corresponds to TRBD1 (5 bases). The length of the CDR3 is 13 residues. Germline lookup yields CDR1 MDHEN and CDR2 SYDVKM. This chain's CDR3 is CASSFTGDSPLHF. CDR3 DNA: TGCGCCAGCAGTTTTACGGGGGATTCACCCCTCCACTTT.

This clone has just one count. The V gene is TRBV4-1, the J gene TRBJ2-7, with a weak D call TRBD1 (6 bases). This CDR3 contains 15 residues. Trimming took off 4 bases at V and 0 bases at J, with 13 bases between the two ends. From germline, CDR1 is MGHRA and CDR2 YSYEKL. The CDR3 region has the DNA TGCGCCAGCAGCCCTTCCGGGACACCCTCCTACGAGCAGTACTTC. Protein sequence: CASSPSGTPSYEQYF.

This clone occurred once. The chain links TRBV19 to TRBJ2-5; TRBD2 might be the D (5 bases). V lost 3 bases, J lost 7 bases, and 12 bases lay in between. Germline V gene sequence: CDR1 LNHDA, CDR2 SQIVND (reference sequence). The CDR3 sequence is 13 residues long. This chain's CDR3 is CASSILPGGTQYF. The CDR3 bases are TGTGCCAGTAGTATTCTCCCAGGAGGGACCCAGTACTTC.

The CDR3 DNA sequence: TGCGCCAGCAGCCAGACCCTGACAGGGATCTATGGCTACACCTTC. Protein sequence: CASSQTLTGIYGYTF. The chain employs TRBV4-1 and TRBJ1-2; 7 bases agree with TRBD1. V was clipped by 3 bases and J by 4 bases; unmatched bases: 8. CDR1 and CDR2 (germline): MGHRA, YSYEKL. The CDR3 totals 15 residues.

The rearrangement links TRBV28 to TRBJ1-2; TRBD1 might be the D (6 bases). V was clipped by 2 bases and J by 8 bases, with 15 bases between them. The V gene's germline CDR1 is MDHEN and CDR2 SYDVKM. The CDR3 runs 14 residues. The DNA of the CDR3 is TGTGCCAGCAGTTTACGGGACACCTTCGGGGGCTACACCTTC. As protein: CASSLRDTFGGYTF.

This rearrangement joins TRBV5-1 to TRBJ2-5, with TRBD2 as a possible D gene (6 bases). Per germline, CDR1 SGHRS and CDR2 YFSETQ. The CDR3 totals 13 residues. V was trimmed by 2 bases and J by 2 bases, leaving 7 bases between them. Written as DNA, the CDR3 is TGCGCCAGCAGCTTACGGGGGCAAGAGACCCAGTACTTC. Translating gives CASSLRGQETQYF. Based on the CDR3 plus reference TRBV5-1 and TRBJ2-5, the full variable domain is KAGVTQTPRYLIKTRGQQVTLSCSPISGHRSVSWYQQTPGQGLQFLFEYFSETQRNKGNFPGRFSGRQFSNSRSEMNVSTLELGDSALYLCASSLRGQETQYFGPGTRLLVL.

The V gene is TRBV11-2, the J gene TRBJ1-4, with a possible D match to TRBD1 (5 bases). The CDR3 is 15 amino acids. Germline V gene lookup returns CDR1 SGHAT and CDR2 FQNNGV. Trimming took 5 bases from V and 5 from J, leaving 15 bases between them. CDR3 sequence (DNA): TGTGCCAGCAGCCGGCTAGGGGATGGGAATGAAAAACTGTTTTTT. Translation gives CASSRLGDGNEKLFF.

CDR3 in DNA: TGTGCCACCGAGAAAGGGGTGGGGTATGGCTACACCTTC. Translation: CATEKGVGYGYTF. The chain carries TRBV2 and TRBJ1-2; TRBD1 might be the D (5 bases). Germline CDR1 and CDR2: SNHLY and FYNNEI. With 10 bases removed from V and 5 bases from J, the gap between germline ends came to 17 bases. CDR3 size: 13 residues.

The rearrangement joins TRBV28 to TRBJ1-2; D is unresolved. Germline-derived CDR1 and CDR2 are MDHEN and SYDVKM. Trimming shortened V by 3 bases and J by 6 bases, and 17 bases separated the two germline ends. CDR3 length equals 15 residues. CDR3 DNA sequence: TGTGCCAGCAGTTTTGCCACATATTGGAGCGATGGCTACACCTTC. Protein: CASSFATYWSDGYTF.

This chain uses TRBV5-1 with TRBJ2-7; 10 positions agree with TRBD2. The germline V gene has CDR1 SGHRS and CDR2 YFSETQ. Trimming took 0 bases from V and 6 from J; bases not matched to a gene: 6. CDR3 length equals 15 residues. In DNA, the CDR3 is TGCGCCAGCAGCTTGGCTGCAGCGGGGGGGCGCGAGCAGTACTTC. Its protein product is CASSLAAAGGREQYF.

The J gene is TRBJ2-4, the V gene TRBV11-1; 10 bases are a match to TRBD1. The CDR3 loop spans 17 amino acids. V was pared by 5 bases and J by 8 bases, with 15 bases of the junction left unmatched. The germline CDR1 and CDR2 sequences are SGHAT and FQDESV (reference sequence). CDR3 residues: CASSRWDRGALTDIQYF. CDR3 in DNA: TGTGCCAGCAGCCGATGGGACAGGGGCGCCCTCACGGACATTCAGTACTTC.

A note on this clone: The sample holds other DNA sequences that translate to the same CDR3. V usage is TRBV6-4 and J usage is TRBJ2-3; D not resolved. This CDR3 is built from 14 residues. Germline-derived CDR1 and CDR2 are MRHNA and SNTAGT. Between the trimmed V and J ends, which lost 8 bases and 3 bases, there was a span of 15 bases. The CDR3 sequence is CASAPRGGTDTQYF. The DNA for the CDR3 is TGTGCCAGCGCCCCCAGAGGTGGGACAGATACGCAGTATTTT.

In this sample, this clone turned up a few times. The chain couples TRBV6-5 to TRBJ2-7; possible D gene TRBD1, 5 bases. This CDR3 region has 12 residues. The V end was cut by 5 bases, the J end by 3 bases, with 8 bases between. The germline CDR1 and CDR2 sequences are MNHEY and SVGAGI. In DNA form, the CDR3 reads TGTGCCAGCAGTAATACAGGCTACGAGCAGTACTTC. This sequence encodes CASSNTGYEQYF.

CDR3 sequence reads: CASSPTGRGRETQYF. The CDR3 nucleotides are TGTGCCAGCAGCCCGACGGGCAGGGGGCGAGAGACCCAGTACTTC. This chain connects TRBV7-2 to TRBJ2-5; 8 bases line up with TRBD1. In germline, CDR1 is SGHTA, CDR2 FQGNSA. V dropped 5 bases and J dropped 4; count of bases not matched to a gene: 9. The CDR3 covers 15 residues.

Turning to this clone: In the same sample, other DNA sequences code for this CDR3. This chain connects TRBV9 to TRBJ1-2; D might be TRBD1 (6 bases). V shed 2 bases and J shed 2 bases, with 7 bases lying between them. The CDR3 spans 13 residues. Germline V CDR1 and CDR2: SGDLS, YYNGEE. Here the CDR3 reads CASSVDRNYGYTF. Here the CDR3 DNA reads TGTGCCAGCAGCGTCGACAGGAACTATGGCTACACCTTC. The full variable domain, with the rest looked up from reference TRBV9 and TRBJ1-2, is DSGVTQTPKHLITATGQRVTLRCSPRSGDLSVYWYQQSLDQGLQFLIQYYNGEERAKGNILERFSAQQFPDLHSELNLSSLELGDSALYFCASSVDRNYGYTFGSGTRLTVV.

Concerning this clone: No DNA is shown, since the ends of the CDR3 on it are uncertain; the CDR3 is the one TCRdb lists. The gene calls are TRBV10-3 and TRBJ2-5; the listed D gene, TRBD2, was not tested against the DNA. The CDR3 extends over 15 residues, inclusive of both ends. The V gene's germline CDR1 is ENHRY and CDR2 SYGVKD. CDR3: CAISSSGGGEETQYF.

This chain's CDR3 is CAWSHRGQETQYF. The CDR3, as DNA: TGTGCCTGGAGCCACAGGGGACAAGAGACCCAGTACTTC. V is TRBV30 and J is TRBJ2-5, with 7 bases fitting TRBD1. Germline V gives CDR1 GTSNPN, CDR2 SVGIG (reference sequence). The CDR3 contains 13 residues. Losses at the gene ends were 3 bases for V and 2 bases for J; bases not matched to a gene: 3.

The chain joins TRBV6-5 to TRBJ1-2; TRBD1 is a possible D gene (6 bases). This CDR3 region has 13 residues. The germline V and J ends were trimmed by 6 bases and 3 bases, with 11 bases remaining between them. Germline values: CDR1 MNHEY, CDR2 SVGAGI. The chain's CDR3 is CASRPDRDYGYTF. CDR3 nucleotides: TGTGCCAGCAGACCGGACAGAGACTATGGCTACACCTTC.